This is a list of T cell receptor beta chains from one sample in a study of CXCR3-negative and CXCR3-positive naive CD8 T cells. After re-calling the 5' RACE reads, TCRdb lists one entry per CDR3 protein, DNA absent. The sample totals about 84,000 distinct CDR3 sequences. The sample was naive CXCR3+ CD8+ T cells from blood. These receptors all stem from a human donor in good health. Some clones in this sample may be carry-over from other donors' samples. CDR3s include the opening cysteine and the closing phenylalanine or tryptophan.

cdr3_aa j_call v_call
CASNTPGLAYEQYF TRBJ2-7 TRBV12-3/TRBV12-4
CASSLFVGREKPGELFF TRBJ2-2 TRBV7-6
CASSQGPGTYNEQFF TRBJ2-1 TRBV4-1
CASSFWASYNEQFF TRBJ2-1 TRBV28
CASRTLLNEQFF TRBJ2-1 TRBV27
CATGIVTYEQYF TRBJ2-7 TRBV12-3/TRBV12-4
CASSKEGTGGLVNTEAFF TRBJ1-1 TRBV21-1
CASRPASGGDYEQYF TRBJ2-7 TRBV28
CATSRDKTLGNTIYF TRBJ1-3 TRBV15
CATSRVRDNYGYTF TRBJ1-2 TRBV15
CASSFSPGQGEKLFF TRBJ1-4 TRBV28
CASSPPDSDSGNTIYF TRBJ1-3 TRBV5-1
CASSLGPSGGAPINEQFF TRBJ2-1 TRBV11-2
CASSLAAGPLYEQYF TRBJ2-7 TRBV5-5
CAISESISGGTDTQYF TRBJ2-3 TRBV10-3
CATSVTSLGELFF TRBJ2-2 TRBV15
CAISEKGQPGGFYEQYF TRBJ2-7 TRBV10-3
CASSKGLEAYTDTQYF TRBJ2-3 TRBV7-8
CASSLVVGNEQYF TRBJ2-7 TRBV5-1
CSVNPGTVNTEAFF TRBJ1-1 TRBV29-1
CASSYQSGQDRTDYNSPLHF TRBJ1-6 TRBV6-6
CASTYGPNIQYF TRBJ2-4 TRBV25-1
CSVEGVGLAGEVNEQFF TRBJ2-1 TRBV29-1
CASSSGHLNTEAFF TRBJ1-1 TRBV12-3/TRBV12-4
CASSRTASGSGDEQYF TRBJ2-7 TRBV14
CASSSSKNTEAFF TRBJ1-1 TRBV7-3
CATSRDGVGYGYTF TRBJ1-2 TRBV15
CASSPEDPWNTEAFF TRBJ1-1 TRBV5-1
CASSQETRSGGGIGEQFF TRBJ2-1 TRBV4-2
CASPSGSYEQYF TRBJ2-7 TRBV12-3/TRBV12-4
CASSLGDRGSEQFF TRBJ2-1 TRBV11-2
CSVPRGNEQFF TRBJ2-1 TRBV29-1
CASSFLGGAYEQYF TRBJ2-7 TRBV28
CASSLSQQGSKNIQYF TRBJ2-4 TRBV7-2
CASSFHRTSGYEQYF TRBJ2-7 TRBV7-2
CASSLEDRDGYTF TRBJ1-2 TRBV12-3/TRBV12-4
CATSDFDSAGRATEAFF TRBJ1-1 TRBV24-1
CASTASGLAGKYEQFF TRBJ2-1 TRBV28
CSARALGGQSETQYF TRBJ2-5 TRBV20-1
CASSLSNTHPSYEQYF TRBJ2-7 TRBV27
CASTVAVGGNQPQHF TRBJ1-5 TRBV7-8
CASSLVGSGDTEAFF TRBJ1-1 TRBV28
CASSQDRDGHFIRNYGYTF TRBJ1-2 TRBV4-3
CASSFSSGANVLTF TRBJ2-6 TRBV7-6
CASSTWGGGTDTQYF TRBJ2-3 TRBV27